Listed below are T cell receptor beta chains from one sample, sequenced in a study of post-analysis software for immune sequencing data. MiXCR, run by TCRdb on the PCR reads, gives a single entry per CDR3 protein. The data contain 650,000 to 900,000 distinct CDR3 sequences, 40% to 55% of them seen just once; the ten biggest clones take up roughly 4.9%. Sequencing was done on a sample of blood. The receptor source for this set is a girl between 5 and 17 years old with multiple sclerosis. CDR3s leave out the opening cysteine and the closing phenylalanine or tryptophan.

V gene	J gene	CDR3 protein
TRBV7-3	TRBJ2-3	ASSTRTSGRAGDTQY
TRBV6-5	TRBJ2-3	ASSSRGAGGGGTQY
TRBV7-9	TRBJ1-1	ASSPLRKFTEAF
TRBV4-1	TRBJ1-5	ASSQDGKNQPQH
TRBV20-1	TRBJ2-3	SALDRRRVWADTQY
TRBV12-3/TRBV12-4	TRBJ2-1	ASSLPGTPVVEQF
TRBV7-4	TRBJ2-3	ASSYFSRGRATDTQY
TRBV6-2/TRBV6-3	TRBJ2-1	ASSQREGYYNEQF
TRBV3-1	TRBJ1-2	ASSQDSLTNYGYT
TRBV5-5	TRBJ2-7	ASSFPGLPYEQY
TRBV20-1	TRBJ2-3	SARDSQQTSTDTQY
TRBV11-2	TRBJ2-1	ASSLGGWGGDEQF
TRBV7-9	TRBJ2-7	ASSTGTSDVAYEQY
TRBV15	TRBJ2-1	ATSRVLAGSYNEQF
TRBV20-1	TRBJ2-1	SARPGTENNEQF
TRBV27	TRBJ2-7	ASRRGAAYEQY
TRBV15	TRBJ2-7	ATSRGEATGGYEQY
TRBV6-5	TRBJ2-7	ATRDRGPYEQY
TRBV20-1	TRBJ2-7	SAGGKGGYEQY
TRBV6-6	TRBJ1-1	ASSNREGYTEAF
TRBV6-5	TRBJ1-1	ASGRGGGTEAF
TRBV27	TRBJ1-2	ASSFGRLYGCT